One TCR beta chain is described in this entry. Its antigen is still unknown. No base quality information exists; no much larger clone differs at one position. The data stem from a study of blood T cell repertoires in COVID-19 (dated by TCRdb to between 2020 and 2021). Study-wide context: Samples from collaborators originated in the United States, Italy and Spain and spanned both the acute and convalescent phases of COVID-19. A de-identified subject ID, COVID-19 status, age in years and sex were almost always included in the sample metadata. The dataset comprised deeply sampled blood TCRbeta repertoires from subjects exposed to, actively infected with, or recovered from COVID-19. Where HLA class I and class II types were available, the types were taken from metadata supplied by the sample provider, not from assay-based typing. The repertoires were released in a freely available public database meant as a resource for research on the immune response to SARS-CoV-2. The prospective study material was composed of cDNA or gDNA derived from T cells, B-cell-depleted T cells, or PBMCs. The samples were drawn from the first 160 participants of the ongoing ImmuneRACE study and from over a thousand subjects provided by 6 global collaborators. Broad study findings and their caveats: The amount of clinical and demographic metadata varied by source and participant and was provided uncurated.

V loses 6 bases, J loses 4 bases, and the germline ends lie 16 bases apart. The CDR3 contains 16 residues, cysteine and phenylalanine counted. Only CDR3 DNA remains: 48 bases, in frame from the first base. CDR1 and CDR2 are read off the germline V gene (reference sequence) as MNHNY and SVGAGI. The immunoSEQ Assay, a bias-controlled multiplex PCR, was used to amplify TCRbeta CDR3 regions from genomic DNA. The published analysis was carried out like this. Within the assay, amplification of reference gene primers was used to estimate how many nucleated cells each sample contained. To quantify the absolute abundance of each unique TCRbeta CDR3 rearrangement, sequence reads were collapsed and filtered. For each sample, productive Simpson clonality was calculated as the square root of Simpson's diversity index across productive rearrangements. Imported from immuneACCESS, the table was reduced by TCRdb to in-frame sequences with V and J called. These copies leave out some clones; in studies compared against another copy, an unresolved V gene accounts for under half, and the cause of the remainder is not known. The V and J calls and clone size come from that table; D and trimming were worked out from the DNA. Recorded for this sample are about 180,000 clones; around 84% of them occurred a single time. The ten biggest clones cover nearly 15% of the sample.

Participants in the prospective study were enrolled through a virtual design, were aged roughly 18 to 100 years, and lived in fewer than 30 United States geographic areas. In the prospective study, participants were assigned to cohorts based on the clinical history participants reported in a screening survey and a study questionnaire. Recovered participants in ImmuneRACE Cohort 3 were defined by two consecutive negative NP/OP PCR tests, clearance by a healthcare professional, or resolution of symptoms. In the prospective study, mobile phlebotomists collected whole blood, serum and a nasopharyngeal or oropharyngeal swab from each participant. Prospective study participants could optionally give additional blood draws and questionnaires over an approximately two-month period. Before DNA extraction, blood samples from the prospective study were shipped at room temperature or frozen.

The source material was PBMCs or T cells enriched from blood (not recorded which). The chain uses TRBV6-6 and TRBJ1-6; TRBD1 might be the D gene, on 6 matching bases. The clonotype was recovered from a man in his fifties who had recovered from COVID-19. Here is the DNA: TGTGCCAGCAGCCTCCGGGACACAGTTTATAATTCACCCCTCCACTTT. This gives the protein CASSLRDTVYNSPLHF.